The 18 T cell receptor beta chains below all came from one sample that was sequenced in a study of cytomegalovirus exposure and HLA in healthy donors. In the PCR, 60 Vbeta and 13 Jbeta primers were used. Using immunoSEQ multiplex PCR, the repertoire was profiled, and TCRdb retains in-frame clones only, with some absent. The sample records 150,000 to 200,000 clones, 65% to 80% being singletons. The sequencing input was PBMCs. These receptors came from a woman aged 35 to 49 in good health and CMV-seronegative.

The J gene is TRBJ2-5, the V gene TRBV7-2, with 8 bases fitting TRBD1. CDR1 and CDR2 from the germline V gene are SGHTA and FQGNSA. The length of the CDR3 is 14 residues. V lost 5 bases to trimming and J lost 5 bases; unmatched junction nucleotides: 7. The CDR3 nucleotides read TGTGCCAGCAGCACTCAGACAGGGGAGGAGACCCAGTACTTC. It encodes CASSTQTGEETQYF.

The chain uses TRBV7-3 and TRBJ2-7; D is undetermined. V was clipped by 5 bases and J by 0 bases, with 17 bases between them. This CDR3 has 16 residues. Germline V gene lookup returns CDR1 SGHTA and CDR2 FQGTGA. CDR3 sequence (DNA): TGTGCCAGCAGCCTCACCGGTAGAGTGCCCTCCTACGAGCAGTACTTC. Amino acid sequence: CASSLTGRVPSYEQYF.

The chain uses TRBV7-6 and TRBJ2-7; 8 bases are a match to TRBD1. V dropped 1 base and J dropped 2; count of bases not matched to a gene: 7. Germline CDR1 SGHVS, CDR2 FNYEAQ. This CDR3 has 16 amino acids. CDR3 DNA sequence: TGTGCCAGCAGCTTAGGACCCCGGACAGGGACCTACGAGCAGTACTTC. Residues: CASSLGPRTGTYEQYF.

The rearrangement joins TRBV7-9 to TRBJ2-3, with a weak D call TRBD1 (6 bases). Trimming took off 6 bases at V and 2 bases at J, with 18 bases between the two ends. Germline CDR1 SEHNR, CDR2 FQNEAQ (reference sequence). The CDR3 loop spans 16 amino acids. The CDR3 region has the DNA TGTGCCAGCAGATCAGGGAACAGGGTCGCCACAGATACGCAGTATTTT. As protein: CASRSGNRVATDTQYF.

The rearrangement links TRBV5-1 to TRBJ2-1, with a tentative D call TRBD1 (5 bases). The V end lost 0 bases, the J end lost 0 bases, and 10 bases lay between the germline ends. Germline values: CDR1 SGHRS, CDR2 YFSETQ. CDR3 size: 16 residues. CDR3 in amino acids: CASSLVGVLSYNEQFF. The CDR3 DNA reads TGCGCCAGCAGCTTGGTAGGGGTCCTCTCCTACAATGAGCAGTTCTTC.

The chain uses TRBV2 and TRBJ2-5, with TRBD2 matching over 7 bases. After removal of 7 bases from V and 3 bases from J, the junction contained 11 bases not matched to a gene. The CDR3 runs 15 residues. Germline V gives CDR1 SNHLY, CDR2 FYNNEI. The DNA of the CDR3 is TGTGCCAGCACCGGGGCGGGACTACTCAAAGAGACCCAGTACTTC. It specifies CASTGAGLLKETQYF.

The chain joins TRBV5-6 to TRBJ1-1; TRBD1 aligns across 7 bases. This CDR3 spans 18 amino acids. Trimming removed 0 bases from V and 0 bases from J; junction bases left unmatched: 11. Per the germline V gene, CDR1 is SGHDT and CDR2 is YYEEEE. DNA of the CDR3: TGTGCCAGCAGCTTGGAAAGGTCAGGGGGACTCATGAACACTGAAGCTTTCTTT. The encoded protein is CASSLERSGGLMNTEAFF.

The V call is TRBV7-9, the J call TRBJ2-2, with TRBD1 matching over 8 bases. The length of the CDR3 is 16 residues. CDR1 SEHNR and CDR2 FQNEAQ come from the germline V gene (reference sequence). Losses at the gene ends were 5 bases for V and 2 bases for J; bases not matched to a gene: 7. CDR3 protein: CASSQRTGTNTGELFF. CDR3 DNA: TGTGCCAGCAGCCAAAGGACAGGGACCAACACCGGGGAGCTGTTTTTT.

The V call is TRBV10-3, the J call TRBJ2-3; D is ambiguous. The V and J ends lost 2 bases and 2 bases respectively, with 11 bases between them. The germline V gene has CDR1 ENHRY and CDR2 SYGVKD. This CDR3 contains 15 residues. Here the CDR3 reads CAISETAASTDTQYF. The CDR3 DNA sequence: TGTGCCATCAGTGAGACGGCGGCCTCCACAGATACGCAGTATTTT.

This clone came up a few times. As DNA, the CDR3 is TGTGCCAGCAGTCTTAGGACATCCTACAATGAGCAGTTCTTC. Amino acid sequence: CASSLRTSYNEQFF. J is TRBJ2-1 and V is TRBV6-6; TRBD1 is a possible D gene (5 bases). The CDR3 extends over 14 amino acids. CDR1 is MNHNY and CDR2 is SVGAGI in the germline V gene (reference sequence). With 5 bases removed from V and 1 base from J, the gap between germline ends came to 9 bases.

The rearrangement links TRBV2 to TRBJ2-1; 9 bases map to TRBD2. The germline gives CDR1 SNHLY, CDR2 FYNNEI. J gave up 7 bases and V 1 base, and 5 bases lay outside the gene matches. This CDR3 spans 15 amino acids. The CDR3 sequence is CASSEVSAGGNEQFF. The CDR3 region has the DNA TGTGCCAGCAGTGAAGTGAGCGCGGGAGGGAATGAGCAGTTCTTC.

The chain uses TRBV11-3 and TRBJ1-3; D is possibly TRBD1 (5 bases). V was cut by 5 bases and J by 4 bases, with 15 bases left in between. This CDR3 is built from 15 residues. CDR1 is SGHNT, CDR2 YENEEA, per germline. CDR3 protein: CASSLDGGVGNTIYF. CDR3 in DNA: TGTGCCAGCAGCCTCGATGGGGGGGTCGGAAACACCATATATTTT.

The chain joins TRBV28 to TRBJ2-2; 9 bases are a match to TRBD1. The CDR3 runs 15 residues. Germline V gene lookup returns CDR1 MDHEN and CDR2 SYDVKM. Unmatched junction bases numbered 4, after V lost 3 bases and J lost 5 bases. CDR3 sequence reads: CASSFRDRDTGELFF. The CDR3 nucleotides are TGTGCCAGCAGTTTCCGGGACAGGGATACCGGGGAGCTGTTTTTT.

This clone turned up a few times. This chain joins TRBV19 and TRBJ2-3; 8 bases line up with TRBD2. V gave up 1 base and J gave up 0 bases; unmatched junction bases: 6. This CDR3 is 17 amino acids long. Germline V gene lookup returns CDR1 LNHDA and CDR2 SQIVND (reference sequence). The CDR3 sequence is CASSIGGSGSSTDTQYF. Written as DNA, the CDR3 is TGTGCCAGTAGTATAGGGGGGAGCGGGAGTAGCACAGATACGCAGTATTTT.

The V call is TRBV7-3, the J call TRBJ2-5, with 13 bases that match TRBD2. J was trimmed by 4 bases and V by 2 bases; bases with no gene match: 4. Germline CDR1 SGHTA, CDR2 FQGTGA. This CDR3 is 16 amino acids long. CDR3 residues: CASSLGLAGEGETQYF. The CDR3 nucleotides read TGTGCCAGCAGCTTAGGACTAGCGGGAGAGGGAGAGACCCAGTACTTC.

This rearrangement joins TRBV6-1 to TRBJ2-1, with D unclear. This CDR3 comprises 14 residues. Germline-derived CDR1 and CDR2 are MNHNS and SASEGT. Trimming removed 7 bases from V and 9 bases from J, with 19 bases in between. The CDR3 protein is CASIARPVGSEQFF. CDR3 sequence (DNA): TGTGCCAGCATTGCCCGGCCCGTGGGCAGTGAGCAGTTCTTC.

The chain combines TRBV5-1 with TRBJ2-3, with 9 bases identical to TRBD2. V dropped 1 base and J dropped 1; count of bases not matched to a gene: 7. In germline, CDR1 is SGHRS, CDR2 YFSETQ. This CDR3 has 17 residues. The CDR3 is CASSLRVAGGGTDTQYF. The CDR3 DNA is TGCGCCAGCAGCTTGCGGGTCGCGGGAGGGGGCACAGATACGCAGTATTTT. The full variable domain, with the rest looked up from reference TRBV5-1 and TRBJ2-3, is KAGVTQTPRYLIKTRGQQVTLSCSPISGHRSVSWYQQTPGQGLQFLFEYFSETQRNKGNFPGRFSGRQFSNSRSEMNVSTLELGDSALYLCASSLRVAGGGTDTQYFGPGTRLTVL.

This clone turned up a few times. The sample carries other DNA sequences with the same CDR3. This chain links TRBV30 with TRBJ1-2; D gene ambiguous. V was shortened by 0 bases and J by 0 bases, with 5 bases between the two germline ends. The germline gives CDR1 GTSNPN, CDR2 SVGIG (reference sequence). This CDR3 region has 13 residues. This CDR3 reads CAWSVEANYGYTF. In DNA form, the CDR3 reads TGTGCCTGGAGTGTCGAGGCTAACTATGGCTACACCTTC.